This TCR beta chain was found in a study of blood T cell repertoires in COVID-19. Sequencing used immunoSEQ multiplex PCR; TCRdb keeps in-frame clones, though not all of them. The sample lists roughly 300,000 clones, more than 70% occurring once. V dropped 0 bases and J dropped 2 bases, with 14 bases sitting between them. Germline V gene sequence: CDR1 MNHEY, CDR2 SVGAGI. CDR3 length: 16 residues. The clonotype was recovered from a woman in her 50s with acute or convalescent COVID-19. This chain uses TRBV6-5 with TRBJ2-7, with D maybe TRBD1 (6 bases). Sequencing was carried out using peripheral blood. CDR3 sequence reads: CASSYSRRTEAYEQYF. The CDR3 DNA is TGTGCCAGCAGTTACTCGAGGAGGACAGAGGCCTACGAGCAGTACTTC.